This T cell receptor (beta chain) was sequenced for a study of glioma-infiltrating T cells. About the research overall: Blood libraries targeted roughly 4.5- to 10-fold coverage of 1 million or so T cells.

Findings of the study overall: Patients with low tissue-blood divergence carried a signature set of shared blood CDR3 motifs. CDR3 overlap between tissue and blood was very small.

Note on this clonotype: The antigen is not known. One base away lies a much larger clone, so this may be a sequencing read error.

The CDR3 length is 13 residues. Trimming pared 7 bases from V and 0 bases from J, leaving 9 bases between. Germline CDR1 reads MNHEY; CDR2 reads SVGEGT. TCR alpha and beta CDR3 regions were amplified from RNA using iRepertoire nested multiplex PCR. For one-step reverse transcription and amplification, about 90-450 ng of tissue mRNA or PBMC total RNA was used. TCRdb used MiXCR to reprocess the multiplex PCR reads, holding one entry per CDR3 protein. The sample consists of about 410,000 distinct CDR3 sequences, more than 35% of them appearing once. The rearrangement joins TRBV6-2 or TRBV6-3 to TRBJ1-1; D gene uncertain. Sequences were obtained from glioma tissue, nonneoplastic brain tissue, or PBMCs (not recorded which). The TCR was taken from a human donor with low-grade glioma or glioblastoma, undergoing nonglioma brain surgery, or in good health (not recorded which). The CDR3 reads CASMRDLNTEAFF. CDR3 bases: TGTGCCAGCATGAGGGATCTGAACACTGAAGCTTTCTTT.